This TCR beta chain was found in a study of CD8+ T cells in alopecia areata. General study results and limits: Scalp repertoires also include resident alphabeta T cells from normal skin.

Trimming removed 0 bases from V and 1 base from J, with 6 bases in between. The CDR3 totals 15 residues. The germline V gene has CDR1 WSHSY and CDR2 SAAADI. The sequencing template was cDNA reverse transcribed from extracted RNA. The assay was immunoSEQ multiplex PCR, and TCRdb's table has in-frame clones only and misses some. Here the sample spans under 150,000 clones, approximately 55% being singletons. The treatment is: oral pan-JAK inhibitor, 5-10 mg twice daily. Points on this clone: The antigen is not known.

This TCR came from a human donor with alopecia areata. The sequences come from CD4+ T cells sorted from blood, collected at week 24, from a patient treated with tofacitinib. The chain combines TRBV10-2 with TRBJ2-2; D may be TRBD1 (5 bases). Here the CDR3 reads CASSESQGNTGELFF. In nucleotides, the CDR3 is TGCGCCAGCAGTGAGTCTCAGGGGAACACCGGGGAGCTGTTTTTT.